The rows below give T cell receptor beta chains drawn from one sample of a study of blood T cell repertoires in COVID-19. TCRdb keeps only in-frame clones here, not all; method: immunoSEQ multiplex PCR. Of about 170,000 clones listed, roughly nine tenths are singletons. Sequenced sample: peripheral blood. The receptors shown here come from a woman aged 55-70 years with COVID-19, enrolled during active disease. The CDR3 runs from the conserved cysteine through the conserved F or W. A D gene is named only where the DNA matches it firmly. Rows give clone size only sometimes, using once, few, many, or a class for an expanded clone.

v_call	clone_size	j_call	cdr3_length	d_call	cdr3_aa	cdr3_nt
TRBV7-2	-	TRBJ2-7	15	TRBD1	CASSFQTGRSYEQYF	TGTGCCAGCAGTTTTCAGACAGGGCGCTCCTACGAGCAGTACTTC
TRBV4-1	-	TRBJ1-1	15	-	CASSQDGRGDTEAFF	TGCGCCAGCAGCCAAGACGGGAGGGGGGACACTGAAGCTTTCTTT
TRBV7-2	-	TRBJ2-5	16	TRBD2	CASSLTIAGAPETQYF	TGTGCCAGCAGCTTAACCATAGCGGGAGCCCCGGAGACCCAGTACTTC
TRBV6-1	-	TRBJ1-5	14	-	CASSYGQGSQPQHF	TGTGCCAGCAGTTATGGGCAGGGAAGCCAGCCCCAGCATTTT
TRBV20-1	-	TRBJ2-7	14	TRBD2	CSASELAGVGEQYF	TGCAGTGCTAGTGAACTAGCGGGAGTAGGCGAGCAGTACTTC
TRBV9	once	TRBJ1-2	13	TRBD1	CASSNDRGSGYTF	TGTGCCAGCAGCAATGACAGGGGGTCAGGCTACACCTTC
TRBV18	-	TRBJ1-5	16	TRBD1	CASSPDRGGSNQPQHF	TGTGCCAGCTCACCAGACAGGGGGGGAAGCAATCAGCCCCAGCATTTT
TRBV6-2/TRBV6-3	-	TRBJ2-2	15	-	CASSWLGLAAGELFF	TGTGCCAGCAGTTGGCTCGGACTGGCGGCCGGGGAGCTGTTTTTT
TRBV19	-	TRBJ2-7	14	-	CASSLGREPYEQYF	TGTGCCAGTAGTCTCGGACGGGAGCCCTACGAGCAGTACTTC
TRBV19	-	TRBJ2-4	18	TRBD2	CASSGYEREAWAKNIQYF	TGTGCCAGTAGTGGCTACGAGCGGGAGGCTTGGGCCAAAAACATTCAGTACTTC
TRBV4-2	-	TRBJ1-5	19	TRBD1	CASSQGPLLTGKDNQPQHF	TGTGCCAGCAGCCAAGGACCCCTGTTGACAGGGAAGGACAATCAGCCCCAGCATTTT
TRBV13	-	TRBJ2-7	18	TRBD2	CASSATGTSGIFSYEQYF	TGTGCCAGCAGCGCAACCGGGACTAGCGGGATTTTTTCCTACGAGCAGTACTTC
TRBV4-3	-	TRBJ1-4	16	-	CASSQDRAGGGEKLFF	TGCGCCAGCAGCCAAGATCGGGCGGGAGGAGGCGAAAAACTGTTTTTT
TRBV7-9	few	TRBJ2-7	16	TRBD2	CASSLESTSGTYEQYF	TGTGCCAGCAGCTTAGAATCGACTAGCGGGACGTACGAGCAGTACTTC
TRBV2	-	TRBJ1-1	15	-	CASSEKRGGVTEAFF	TGTGCCAGCAGTGAAAAACGGGGGGGAGTCACTGAAGCTTTCTTT
TRBV3-1/TRBV3-2	-	TRBJ2-5	17	-	CASSHAGMRLAQETQYF	TGTGCCAGCAGCCACGCCGGGATGAGGCTAGCCCAAGAGACCCAGTACTTC
TRBV5-1	few	TRBJ1-4	14	TRBD1	CASSTGQGNEKLFF	TGCGCCAGCAGCACGGGACAGGGTAATGAAAAACTGTTTTTT
TRBV7-3	-	TRBJ2-3	12	-	CASSFQTDTQYF	TGTGCCAGCAGCTTCCAGACAGATACGCAGTATTTT
TRBV28	-	TRBJ1-5	12	-	CASSLAVRPQHF	TGTGCCAGCAGTTTAGCCGTGCGGCCCCAGCATTTT
TRBV30	-	TRBJ1-4	13	TRBD1	CAWRGQGREKLFF	TGTGCCTGGAGAGGACAGGGGCGTGAAAAACTGTTTTTT
TRBV5-5	-	TRBJ1-1	15	-	CASSLQGQMNTEAFF	TGTGCCAGCAGCTTGCAGGGCCAGATGAACACTGAAGCTTTCTTT